This is a list of T cell receptor beta chains from one sample in a study of blood T cell repertoires in COVID-19. Only in-frame clones appear in the TCRdb table, and some are missing; sequencing was by immunoSEQ multiplex PCR. Counted here are about 67,000 clones, approximately 87% occurring once; the ten biggest clones make up almost 4.5%. What was sequenced was peripheral blood. These receptors originate from a man between 45 and 60 years old with active COVID-19. Both conserved end residues are part of each CDR3. The D gene is left open where the match is weak. The size of a clone is reported for some rows only, either as once, few or many, or as a class for expanded clones.

clone size | CDR3 length | D gene | J gene | V gene | CDR3 DNA | CDR3 protein
. | 19 | TRBD1 | TRBJ1-3 | TRBV30 | TGTGCCTGGAGTCGCGGACAGGGGGCTAGCGGTTGGGCTGGAAACACCATATATTTT | CAWSRGQGASGWAGNTIYF
. | 15 | TRBD2 | TRBJ2-2 | TRBV6-5 | TGTGCCAGCAGGCTAGCGGGAGTCCCCACCGGGGAGCTGTTTTTT | CASRLAGVPTGELFF
. | 17 | . | TRBJ1-3 | TRBV12-5 | TGTGCTAGTGGTTTGGCGACAGGAACGAACTCTGGAAACACCATATATTTT | CASGLATGTNSGNTIYF
. | 13 | . | TRBJ2-5 | TRBV4-2 | TGTGCCAGCAGCCAAGCTAGAACGGAGACCCAGTACTTC | CASSQARTETQYF
once | 15 | . | TRBJ2-1 | TRBV7-9 | TGTGCCAGCAGCTTAGCTAAGGGAGCCTACAATGAGCAGTTCTTC | CASSLAKGAYNEQFF
. | 16 | . | TRBJ1-5 | TRBV21-1 | TGTGCCAGCAGTGGGGAGGCCACAGGAGGCAATCAGCCCCAGCATTTT | CASSGEATGGNQPQHF
. | 15 | . | TRBJ2-3 | TRBV21-1 | TGTGCCAGCAGCAGCCCGGGGGGGGGTCAGGATACGCAGTATTTT | CASSSPGGGQDTQYF
. | 16 | . | TRBJ1-5 | TRBV6-6 | TGTGCCAGCAGTCGCAGCGGTCAGGAGCGTAGCCAGCCCCAGCATTTT | CASSRSGQERSQPQHF
few | 15 | TRBD1 | TRBJ1-3 | TRBV3-1/TRBV3-2 | TGTGCCAGCAGTCTCGGGACAGGGGGCGATGGAGGACGATATTTT | CASSLGTGGDGGRYF
. | 14 | . | TRBJ2-6 | TRBV6-2/TRBV6-3 | TGTGCCAGCAGTTACAGAGCTGTCGCCAACGTCCTGACTTTC | CASSYRAVANVLTF
few | 12 | . | TRBJ2-3 | TRBV5-1 | TGCGCCAGCAGCTTCAACACAGATACGCAGTATTTT | CASSFNTDTQYF
. | 13 | . | TRBJ2-7 | TRBV6-6 | TGTGCCAGCAGTTACGGCCCCTCCTACGAGCAGTACTTC | CASSYGPSYEQYF
. | 12 | . | TRBJ1-5 | TRBV27 | TGTGCCAGCGGAACAGGGCATCAGCCCCAGCATTTT | CASGTGHQPQHF
medium-sized | 18 | TRBD1 | TRBJ1-5 | TRBV20-1 | TGCAGTGCTAGTAATCCTGATTCAGTCAGGGGGCCGTTAGAGGCCCAGCATTTT | CSASNPDSVRGPLEAQHF
. | 17 | . | TRBJ1-3 | TRBV4-2 | TGTGCCAGCAGCCAAGAGCGGGGGACCGGTTCTGGAAACACCATATATTTT | CASSQERGTGSGNTIYF
. | 13 | . | TRBJ1-5 | TRBV6-2/TRBV6-3 | TGTGCCAGCAGTCATGACACATATCAGCCCCAGCATTTT | CASSHDTYQPQHF
once | 15 | TRBD1 | TRBJ1-6 | TRBV19 | TGTGCCAGTAGTACGGACAGGGGGCGTTATTCACCCCTCCACTTT | CASSTDRGRYSPLHF
. | 15 | . | TRBJ2-3 | TRBV5-1 | TGCGCCAGCAGCTTGTCTGGACTCCGGGCAGATACGCAGTATTTT | CASSLSGLRADTQYF
. | 16 | . | TRBJ1-4 | TRBV4-2 | TGTGCCAGCAGCCCTACCTCAGGGGACTATAATGAAAAACTGTTTTTT | CASSPTSGDYNEKLFF
. | 13 | . | TRBJ1-1 | TRBV5-1 | TGCGCCAGCAGATACCGAGAGAACACTGAAGCTTTCTTT | CASRYRENTEAFF
. | 16 | . | TRBJ1-4 | TRBV24-1 | TGTGCCACCAGTGATTTTACAGGGAGCGGGGCTGAAAAACTGTTTTTT | CATSDFTGSGAEKLFF
. | 15 | TRBD2 | TRBJ2-3 | TRBV6-5 | TGTGCCAGCAGCGGGACTAGCCCTAACACAGATACGCAGTATTTT | CASSGTSPNTDTQYF
. | 16 | TRBD1 | TRBJ1-2 | TRBV19 | TGTGCCAGTAGTATGAACCGGGACAGGGAGGGCTATGGCTACACCTTC | CASSMNRDREGYGYTF
. | 19 | TRBD2 | TRBJ2-3 | TRBV15 | TGTGCCACCAGCAGGGGGCGGGCTAGCGGTAAAAGGGGAACAGATACGCAGTATTTT | CATSRGRASGKRGTDTQYF